These 27 T cell receptor beta chains originate from one sample sequenced in a study of cytomegalovirus exposure and HLA in healthy donors. The PCR was carried out with 60 Vbeta primers and 13 Jbeta primers. Produced via immunoSEQ multiplex PCR; TCRdb's table is partial and in-frame only. The data contain about 110,000 clones, over 65% of them singletons. The specimen sequenced was PBMCs. These receptors were collected from a woman between 18 and 29 years old in good health and CMV-seronegative.

A single count supports this clone. The V gene is TRBV7-2, the J gene TRBJ2-1; 15 nucleotides match TRBD2. The CDR3 length is 17 residues. V lost 0 bases and J lost 10; bases outside the gene matches: 7. Germline-derived CDR1 and CDR2 are SGHTA and FQGNSA. CDR3 DNA: TGTGCCAGCAGCTTAGCTAGGGGACTAGCGGGAGGCGGGGAGCAGTTCTTC. Protein: CASSLARGLAGGGEQFF. Filled out from reference TRBV7-2 and TRBJ2-1, the complete variable domain reads GAGVSQSPSNKVTEKGKDVELRCDPISGHTALYWYRQSLGQGLEFLIYFQGNSAPDKSGLPSDRFSAERTGGSVSTLTIQRTQQEDSAVYLCASSLARGLAGGGEQFFGPGTRLTVL.

The chain joins TRBV27 to TRBJ1-1; a possible D gene is TRBD1 (5 bases). Trimming removed 4 bases from V and 1 base from J, with 10 bases in between. CDR1 and CDR2 (germline): MNHEY, SMNVEV (reference sequence). The CDR3 sequence is 14 residues long. Here the CDR3 DNA reads TGTGCCAGCAGTTGGTCGACAGCGAACACTGAAGCTTTCTTT. This sequence encodes CASSWSTANTEAFF.

V gene TRBV7-6 combines with J gene TRBJ1-3; tentatively, D is TRBD1 (6 bases). Germline V gives CDR1 SGHVS, CDR2 FNYEAQ. Deletions cut 0 bases from V and 4 bases from J, with 10 bases between. CDR3 length equals 15 residues. CDR3 nucleotide sequence: TGTGCCAGCAGCTTAGCGATGGGACAAGGAAACACCATATATTTT. Its translation: CASSLAMGQGNTIYF.

The V call is TRBV28, the J call TRBJ1-2; the D gene is possibly TRBD1 (6 bases). Germline CDR1 and CDR2: MDHEN and SYDVKM. The ends were cut back, 6 bases at V and 5 bases at J, with 22 bases in the middle. The CDR3 contains 16 residues. This chain's CDR3 is CASRDKGQNFGYGYTF. Written as DNA, the CDR3 is TGTGCCAGCAGGGACAAAGGACAGAACTTTGGGTATGGCTACACCTTC.

V gene TRBV28 combines with J gene TRBJ1-2; D uncertain. Germline values: CDR1 MDHEN, CDR2 SYDVKM. The CDR3 runs to 16 residues. V lost 4 bases, J lost 5 bases, and 20 bases lay in between. The CDR3 loop reads CASSSRGEPKGYGYTF. The CDR3 bases are TGTGCCAGCAGTTCTCGGGGAGAACCAAAGGGTTATGGCTACACCTTC.

The genes are TRBV6-1 and TRBJ1-2; maybe TRBD1 (6 bases). V was cut by 2 bases and J by 5 bases, with 9 bases left in between. The CDR3 sequence is 13 residues long. Germline lookup yields CDR1 MNHNS and CDR2 SASEGT. CDR3 DNA: TGTGCCAGCAGTGAATTTACAGGGTATGGCTACACCTTC. Translating gives CASSEFTGYGYTF.

The rearrangement uses TRBV27 and TRBJ1-1; D gene uncertain. Germline-derived CDR1 and CDR2 are MNHEY and SMNVEV (reference sequence). The CDR3 covers 13 residues. V was trimmed by 3 bases and J by 3 bases, leaving 8 bases between them. As DNA, the CDR3 is TGTGCCAGCAGTTTGGCGGTCTACACTGAAGCTTTCTTT. Protein: CASSLAVYTEAFF.

V gene TRBV28 combines with J gene TRBJ2-3, with 7 bases aligning to TRBD2. The trim removed 6 bases at V and 2 bases at J, leaving 11 bases unmatched. Looked up from germline, CDR1 is MDHEN and CDR2 is SYDVKM. CDR3 length: 16 amino acids. In DNA form, the CDR3 reads TGTGCCAGCAGCCTCTGGGGTAGCGGGCTCACAGATACGCAGTATTTT. Its protein is CASSLWGSGLTDTQYF.

The chain links TRBV9 to TRBJ2-7; D might be TRBD2 (6 bases). With 0 bases removed from V and 2 bases from J, the gap between germline ends came to 12 bases. This CDR3 spans 15 amino acids. CDR1 SGDLS and CDR2 YYNGEE come from the germline V gene. The CDR3: CASSVGLAYTYEQYF. The CDR3 coding sequence is TGTGCCAGCAGCGTAGGTCTAGCGTATACCTACGAGCAGTACTTC.

The rearrangement links TRBV7-9 to TRBJ2-3, with D possibly matching TRBD1 (7 bases). The CDR3 runs 17 residues. The V end lost 5 bases, the J end lost 0 bases, and 18 bases lay between the germline ends. Germline CDR1 reads SEHNR; CDR2 reads FQNEAQ (reference sequence). The CDR3 protein is CASSVLPQGTSTDTQYF. The CDR3 nucleotides read TGTGCCAGCAGCGTCCTCCCACAGGGGACTAGCACAGATACGCAGTATTTT.

The V gene is TRBV5-6, the J gene TRBJ1-1, with D possibly matching TRBD1 (5 bases). The germline V and J ends were trimmed by 2 bases and 1 base, with 15 bases remaining between them. The germline V gene encodes CDR1 SGHDT and CDR2 YYEEEE. The CDR3 consists of 16 residues. DNA for the CDR3: TGTGCCAGCAGCTTTATAGGGATCACAGGGAACACTGAAGCTTTCTTT. Its translation is CASSFIGITGNTEAFF.

The rearrangement links TRBV18 to TRBJ2-7, with D possibly matching TRBD2 (6 bases). The V gene's germline CDR1 is KGHSH and CDR2 LQKENI. The CDR3 spans 16 residues. V was shortened by 6 bases and J by 1 base, with 19 bases between the two germline ends. In DNA, the CDR3 is TGTGCCAGCTCGCCTTCGATGCGGGGAGGATCCTACGAGCAGTACTTC. Translated: CASSPSMRGGSYEQYF.

This chain joins TRBV7-2 and TRBJ1-5; 7 positions match TRBD1. Germline-derived CDR1 and CDR2 are SGHTA and FQGNSA. Germline trimming cut 2 bases from V and 4 bases from J; bases unmatched to any gene: 2. The CDR3 spans 14 residues. The CDR3 is CASSLSGGNQPQHF. The CDR3, as DNA: TGTGCCAGCAGCTTATCAGGGGGGAATCAGCCCCAGCATTTT.

This clone was detected only once. V usage is TRBV14 and J usage is TRBJ2-4; TRBD2 matches at 10 bases. The CDR3 extends over 15 amino acids. J gave up 8 bases and V 4 bases, and 8 bases lay outside the gene matches. CDR1 and CDR2 (germline): SGHDN, FVKESK. CDR3 region: CASSRAGGPRDIQYF. The CDR3 DNA follows: TGTGCCAGCAGCCGAGCGGGAGGGCCCCGGGACATTCAGTACTTC.

The chain recombines TRBV2 with TRBJ1-2; D gene unclear. V was cut by 3 bases and J by 5 bases, with 7 bases left in between. Germline V gives CDR1 SNHLY, CDR2 FYNNEI. The CDR3 length is 12 residues. CDR3 bases: TGTGCCAGCAGTGATTTAACTTATGGCTACACCTTC. Translation: CASSDLTYGYTF.

The chain employs TRBV7-2 and TRBJ2-5, with D possibly matching TRBD2 (6 bases). The CDR3 spans 16 residues. V was cut by 5 bases and J by 2 bases, with 18 bases left in between. The germline V gene has CDR1 SGHTA and CDR2 FQGNSA. CDR3 region: CASSLPPAGRQETQYF. The CDR3 nucleotides read TGTGCCAGCAGCCTTCCCCCGGCGGGAAGACAAGAGACCCAGTACTTC.

The chain couples TRBV2 to TRBJ1-1; no reliable D call. This CDR3 has 14 amino acids. Germline CDR1 SNHLY, CDR2 FYNNEI. Trimming took 6 bases from V and 2 from J, leaving 13 bases between them. The CDR3 protein is CASRERALNTEAFF. CDR3 in DNA: TGTGCCAGCAGGGAGAGGGCCCTTAACACTGAAGCTTTCTTT.

This sequence joins TRBV27 and TRBJ2-6, with D uncertain. Germline V gene lookup returns CDR1 MNHEY and CDR2 SMNVEV (reference sequence). Between the trimmed V and J ends, which lost 1 base and 1 base, there was a span of 2 bases. The CDR3 runs 14 residues. This CDR3 is CASSLLSGANVLTF. Written as DNA, the CDR3 is TGTGCCAGCAGTTTATTATCTGGGGCCAACGTCCTGACTTTC. Full variable domain (remainder filled in from reference TRBV27 and TRBJ2-6): EAQVTQNPRYLITVTGKKLTVTCSQNMNHEYMSWYRQDPGLGLRQIYYSMNVEVTDKGDVPEGYKVSRKEKRNFPLILESPSPNQTSLYFCASSLLSGANVLTFGAGSRLTVL.

The table lists this clone with many counts. The chain uses TRBV9 and TRBJ1-1, with TRBD1 matching over 9 bases. Germline V gives CDR1 SGDLS, CDR2 YYNGEE. The CDR3 is made up of 15 amino acids. V trimming: 4 bases; J trimming: 7 bases; junction bases outside the gene matches: 11. The CDR3 region is CASSPVDRGAGEAFF. The DNA for the CDR3 is TGTGCCAGCAGCCCCGTCGACAGGGGGGCCGGTGAAGCTTTCTTT. Together with reference TRBV9 and TRBJ1-1, the CDR3 gives the full variable domain: DSGVTQTPKHLITATGQRVTLRCSPRSGDLSVYWYQQSLDQGLQFLIQYYNGEERAKGNILERFSAQQFPDLHSELNLSSLELGDSALYFCASSPVDRGAGEAFFGQGTRLTVV.

The chain joins TRBV4-2 to TRBJ2-1, with 9 bases identical to TRBD1. The CDR3 length is 17 residues. Germline CDR1 and CDR2: LGHNA and YNFKEQ. Unmatched junction bases numbered 11, after V lost 0 bases and J lost 8 bases. The CDR3 is CASSQDGAGQGGDEQFF. CDR3 in DNA: TGTGCCAGCAGCCAAGATGGGGCGGGACAGGGAGGAGATGAGCAGTTCTTC.

J is TRBJ1-3 and V is TRBV9, with 9 bases fitting TRBD1. CDR1 is SGDLS and CDR2 is YYNGEE in the germline V gene. The CDR3 totals 17 residues. The V gene end was trimmed by 2 bases and the J gene end by 0 bases; junction bases not matched to a gene: 6. The CDR3 protein is CASSVGTGTISGNTIYF. The DNA of the CDR3 is TGTGCCAGCAGCGTTGGGACAGGGACAATCTCTGGAAACACCATATATTTT.

The rearrangement uses TRBV5-4 and TRBJ1-6, with 7 bases lining up with TRBD1. This CDR3 region has 12 residues. The V gene's germline CDR1 is SGHNT and CDR2 YYREEE (reference sequence). Trimming at V came to 2 bases and at J to 10 bases, leaving 0 bases not matched to a gene. CDR3 coding DNA: TGTGCCAGCAGCTTAGGGGGCTCACCCCTCCACTTT. It codes for CASSLGGSPLHF.

The V call is TRBV5-4, the J call TRBJ1-1; possible D gene TRBD1, 6 bases. This CDR3 is built from 13 residues. Germline-derived CDR1 and CDR2 are SGHNT and YYREEE (reference sequence). V shed 5 bases and J shed 2 bases, with 10 bases lying between them. CDR3 DNA sequence: TGTGCCAGCAGTGGACAGACAAACACTGAAGCTTTCTTT. This translates into CASSGQTNTEAFF.

This chain uses TRBV6-1 with TRBJ1-1; D remains unclear. Germline V gene sequence: CDR1 MNHNS, CDR2 SASEGT. There are 16 residues in the CDR3. The V end lost 2 bases, the J end lost 4 bases, and 17 bases lay between the germline ends. The CDR3 bases are TGTGCCAGCAGTGAAAAAGGTCTTGCGGTTGGCACTGAAGCTTTCTTT. Translating it yields CASSEKGLAVGTEAFF.

The rearrangement joins TRBV7-9 to TRBJ1-6; 7 bases agree with TRBD1. Germline-derived CDR1 and CDR2 are SEHNR and FQNEAQ (reference sequence). The length of the CDR3 is 14 residues. With V trimmed by 5 bases and J by 5 bases, 3 bases remained unmatched. The CDR3 reads CASSGDRDNSPLHF. CDR3 nucleotides: TGTGCCAGCAGCGGAGACAGGGATAATTCACCCCTCCACTTT.

The chain combines TRBV11-2 with TRBJ1-1; the match to TRBD1 covers 12 bases. J was trimmed by 0 bases and V by 4 bases; bases with no gene match: 12. This CDR3 spans 19 amino acids. CDR1 is SGHAT, CDR2 FQNNGV, per germline. As DNA, the CDR3 is TGTGCCAGCAGCTCCTCCGGGACAGGGGGCGCGTGGGTGAACACTGAAGCTTTCTTT. The encoded protein is CASSSSGTGGAWVNTEAFF. Drawing the rest from reference TRBV11-2 and TRBJ1-1, the complete variable domain is EAGVAQSPRYKIIEKRQSVAFWCNPISGHATLYWYQQILGQGPKLLIQFQNNGVVDDSQLPKDRFSAERLKGVDSTLKIQPAKLEDSAVYLCASSSSGTGGAWVNTEAFFGQGTRLTVV.

This clone was recorded once. The chain has TRBV2 and TRBJ2-2, with 12 bases matching TRBD1. V lost 7 bases to trimming and J lost 3 bases; unmatched junction nucleotides: 12. Looked up from germline, CDR1 is SNHLY and CDR2 is FYNNEI. The CDR3 is 18 amino acids. The CDR3 sequence is CASIPNRDRGRDTGELFF. CDR3 DNA sequence: TGTGCCAGCATTCCCAACCGGGACAGGGGGCGCGACACCGGGGAGCTGTTTTTT.